The 21 T cell receptor beta chains presented below share a single source sample, sequenced in a study of T cell responses to AZD1222 COVID-19 vaccine (dated by TCRdb to the early 2020s). The receptor library was made with the immunoSEQ multiplex PCR assay. TCRdb holds this immuneACCESS table with in-frame rearrangements only. Some clones are missing; in checked studies, unresolved V genes explain under half, and the rest has no known cause. The sample data list approximately 130,000 clones, and over 75% of these were observed just once. Over 8% of the sample rests with the top ten. The time point tag for this specimen amounts to: baseline before first vaccination. The specimen was peripheral blood, collected on day 0 of AZD1222 vaccination. These receptor sequences come from an adult in good health.

This chain uses TRBV10-3 with TRBJ2-5; TRBD1 matches at 8 bases. CDR3 length: 14 residues. With V trimmed by 0 bases and J by 3 bases, 0 bases remained unmatched. Germline-derived CDR1 and CDR2 are ENHRY and SYGVKD. CDR3 coding DNA: TGTGCCATCAGTGAGTCGACAGGGGAAGAGACCCAGTACTTC. It codes for CAISESTGEETQYF.

The CDR3 DNA follows: TGCGCCAGCAGCCAGAACGCAGGTCCCAGCGAGCAGTACTTC. The encoded protein is CASSQNAGPSEQYF. The chain recombines TRBV5-1 with TRBJ2-7, with D unclear. V was pared by 4 bases and J by 6 bases, with 17 bases between. The CDR3 length is 14 residues. Germline V gene lookup returns CDR1 SGHRS and CDR2 YFSETQ.

V is TRBV7-8 and J is TRBJ2-7; the match to TRBD1 covers 8 bases. Germline V lookup: CDR1 SGHVS, CDR2 FQNEAQ. CDR3 length: 16 amino acids. The V segment lost 5 bases and the J segment 5 bases; nucleotides outside the gene matches: 14. The CDR3 nucleotides read TGTGCCAGCAGCCTTCGACGTGACAGGGGTTTCCACGAGCAGTACTTC. Translation: CASSLRRDRGFHEQYF.

The J gene is TRBJ1-4, the V gene TRBV2; D might be TRBD1 (5 bases). Germline CDR1 and CDR2: SNHLY and FYNNEI. The CDR3 contains 14 residues. V was trimmed by 6 bases and J by 3 bases, leaving 11 bases between them. In nucleotides, the CDR3 is TGTGCCAGCAGCCGGGACGGCTCTAATGAAAAACTGTTTTTT. Translated, it gives CASSRDGSNEKLFF.

The rearrangement uses TRBV7-7 and TRBJ2-2; a weak D match, TRBD1 (6 bases). The CDR3 is 15 amino acids. V was pared by 5 bases and J by 5 bases, with 15 bases between. CDR1 SSHAT and CDR2 FNYEAQ come from the germline V gene (reference sequence). In nucleotides, the CDR3 is TGTGCCAGCAGCCAAACAGGGTCGAGAACCGGGGAGCTGTTTTTT. It translates to CASSQTGSRTGELFF.

The J gene is TRBJ2-3, the V gene TRBV9, with D perhaps TRBD2 (6 bases). The CDR3 totals 18 residues. The germline V and J ends were trimmed by 1 base and 0 bases, with 18 bases remaining between them. Germline-derived CDR1 and CDR2 are SGDLS and YYNGEE. Here the CDR3 reads CASSVRPIGGDSTDTQYF. Written as DNA, the CDR3 is TGTGCCAGCAGCGTAAGACCCATAGGCGGGGATAGCACAGATACGCAGTATTTT.

This clone was recorded only once. The rearrangement uses TRBV10-3 and TRBJ1-1; D possibly corresponds to TRBD1 (6 bases). The CDR3 covers 17 residues. CDR1 is ENHRY and CDR2 is SYGVKD in the germline V gene. V was shortened by 0 bases and J by 1 base, with 15 bases between the two germline ends. The CDR3 loop reads CAISESGRGAWNTEAFF. The CDR3 region has the DNA TGTGCCATCAGTGAGTCGGGCAGGGGTGCCTGGAACACTGAAGCTTTCTTT.

The chain has TRBV5-4 and TRBJ1-2, with D possibly matching TRBD1 (5 bases). Germline values: CDR1 SGHNT, CDR2 YYREEE (reference sequence). Trimming took 0 bases from V and 12 from J, leaving 21 bases between them. This CDR3 region has 15 residues. The CDR3 coding sequence is TGTGCCAGCAGCTTGGACAAGAGGCCTACCCCGGGGGACACCTTC. Protein product: CASSLDKRPTPGDTF.

The chain has TRBV5-1 and TRBJ1-4, with D hard to call. Per germline, CDR1 SGHRS and CDR2 YFSETQ. The CDR3 is 15 residues long. The V and J ends lost 2 bases and 4 bases respectively, with 12 bases between them. The CDR3 sequence: CASSLDASLNEKLFF. As DNA, the CDR3 is TGCGCCAGCAGCTTAGACGCATCCCTTAATGAAAAACTGTTTTTT.

J is TRBJ1-6 and V is TRBV28; unclear D gene. This CDR3 has 15 residues. Per germline, CDR1 MDHEN and CDR2 SYDVKM. The ends were cut back, 3 bases at V and 7 bases at J, with 13 bases in the middle. CDR3 sequence (DNA): TGTGCCAGCAGTTTCCAAGAGCTCAGGAATTCACCCCTCCACTTT. It specifies CASSFQELRNSPLHF.

The chain joins TRBV5-1 to TRBJ2-3, with 9 bases identical to TRBD1. With 4 bases clipped from V and 5 bases from J, the junction kept 11 bases outside the gene matches. Germline lookup yields CDR1 SGHRS and CDR2 YFSETQ. The CDR3 totals 16 residues. The CDR3 spells CASSQFTGGAGDTQYF. In DNA form, the CDR3 reads TGCGCCAGCAGCCAATTTACAGGGGGCGCGGGAGATACGCAGTATTTT. Based on the CDR3 plus reference TRBV5-1 and TRBJ2-3, the full variable domain is KAGVTQTPRYLIKTRGQQVTLSCSPISGHRSVSWYQQTPGQGLQFLFEYFSETQRNKGNFPGRFSGRQFSNSRSEMNVSTLELGDSALYLCASSQFTGGAGDTQYFGPGTRLTVL.

This clone was picked up one time. This rearrangement joins TRBV24-1 to TRBJ2-7; 8 bases are shared with TRBD1. Germline V lookup: CDR1 KGHDR, CDR2 SFDVKD. This CDR3 is 13 amino acids long. V lost 7 bases and J lost 7; bases outside the gene matches: 8. The CDR3 is CATSRQGSREQYF. The DNA for the CDR3 is TGTGCCACCAGCAGACAGGGGTCGCGGGAGCAGTACTTC.

The chain joins TRBV5-1 to TRBJ2-3, with D maybe TRBD2 (7 bases). Germline CDR1 SGHRS, CDR2 YFSETQ. There are 17 residues in the CDR3. V was clipped by 6 bases and J by 5 bases, with 25 bases between them. CDR3 DNA sequence: TGCGCCAGCACCGCGGGGCGGATGGGGGGGGCCAAAGATACGCAGTATTTT. This encodes CASTAGRMGGAKDTQYF.

The chain links TRBV30 to TRBJ1-3, with no clear D. The CDR3 extends over 16 amino acids. Germline-derived CDR1 and CDR2 are GTSNPN and SVGIG (reference sequence). Trimming removed 4 bases from V and 0 bases from J, with 16 bases in between. CDR3 in amino acids: CAWTQLGSTSGNTIYF. In DNA, the CDR3 is TGTGCCTGGACCCAGCTCGGTTCGACCTCTGGAAACACCATATATTTT.

This clone was detected only once. The gene calls are TRBV6-5 and TRBJ1-4; 9 bases agree with TRBD1. Per the germline V gene, CDR1 is MNHEY and CDR2 is SVGAGI. The V and J ends lost 6 bases and 7 bases, in that order; junction bases with no gene match: 6. This CDR3 spans 14 amino acids. The CDR3 loop is CASSIQGAGEKLFF. The CDR3 bases are TGTGCCAGCAGCATACAGGGGGCAGGTGAAAAACTGTTTTTT.

This clone was recorded once. V and J are TRBV4-2 and TRBJ2-1, with D uncertain. V lost 0 bases to trimming and J lost 6 bases, with 15 bases between them. Per the germline V gene, CDR1 is LGHNA and CDR2 is YNFKEQ. This CDR3 spans 16 amino acids. The DNA of the CDR3 is TGTGCCAGCAGCCAAGATCAGTATGAGTCTCGCAATGAGCAGTTCTTC. Its translation is CASSQDQYESRNEQFF.

V and J are TRBV7-9 and TRBJ2-1, with TRBD2 matching over 12 bases. Germline values: CDR1 SEHNR, CDR2 FQNEAQ (reference sequence). The V segment lost 7 bases and the J segment 7 bases; nucleotides outside the gene matches: 8. The CDR3 length is 15 residues. The CDR3 DNA reads as TGTGCCAGCACCCTAGCGGGAGGGCAGGTGAATGAGCAGTTCTTC. Translation gives CASTLAGGQVNEQFF.

The chain combines TRBV2 with TRBJ2-7; D gene uncertain. CDR3 length: 12 residues. V lost 7 bases and J lost 2, with 9 bases in between. CDR1 and CDR2 from the germline V gene are SNHLY and FYNNEI. In DNA form, the CDR3 reads TGTGCCAGCACTGGGGATCCCTACGAGCAGTACTTC. The encoded protein is CASTGDPYEQYF.

This rearrangement joins TRBV4-2 to TRBJ2-7; no clear D gene. Deletions cut 3 bases from V and 5 bases from J, with 14 bases between. The CDR3 is 14 residues long. The germline V gene has CDR1 LGHNA and CDR2 YNFKEQ. The CDR3 loop reads CASSQSSRSHEQYF. CDR3 bases: TGTGCCAGCAGCCAGAGTTCTAGATCCCACGAGCAGTACTTC.

This clone was detected a few times. Distinct nucleotide sequences in the sample also encode this CDR3. The chain employs TRBV27 and TRBJ2-7; unclear D gene. The CDR3 consists of 11 residues. CDR1 is MNHEY and CDR2 is SMNVEV in the germline V gene (reference sequence). The ends were cut back, 2 bases at V and 4 bases at J, with 3 bases in the middle. In DNA form, the CDR3 reads TGTGCCAGCAGTTTAGGATACGAGCAGTACTTC. It is translated as CASSLGYEQYF.

The V gene is TRBV5-6, the J gene TRBJ2-2; 9 nucleotides agree with TRBD2. The V segment lost 2 bases and the J segment 1 base; nucleotides outside the gene matches: 3. This CDR3 is 16 amino acids long. Per the germline V gene, CDR1 is SGHDT and CDR2 is YYEEEE. Here the CDR3 DNA reads TGTGCCAGCAGCTTCCGACTAGCGGTGAACACCGGGGAGCTGTTTTTT. Residues: CASSFRLAVNTGELFF.